The T cell receptor beta chain described here comes from a study of cytomegalovirus exposure and HLA in healthy donors. Vbeta (60) and Jbeta (13) primers were used in the PCR. The table came from immunoSEQ multiplex PCR; TCRdb's copy has only in-frame clones and leaves some out. The sample holds around 150,000 clones, 82% seen once. CDR1 is MNHNS, CDR2 SASEGT, per germline. The CDR3 is 10 amino acids. The germline V and J ends were trimmed by 3 bases and 7 bases, with 4 bases remaining between them. This clonotype was obtained from a girl between 2 and 10 years old in good health and CMV-seropositive. The genes are TRBV6-1 and TRBJ2-7; D uncertain. Sequencing was performed on PBMCs. Written as DNA, the CDR3 is TGTGCCAGCAGTGAGAGGGAGCAGTACTTC. Protein sequence: CASSEREQYF.